The T cell receptor beta chain under discussion was sequenced for a study of T cell repertoires in cytomegalovirus infection. The wider study: Use of recently identified HLA-C-restricted and well-studied HLA-B-restricted CMV epitopes was part of the study. It can be stated that public TCR beta signatures indicated CMV infection as well as a matching HLA type. General study points: Cumulative public TCR beta family frequency identified carriers of CMV plus the relevant HLA. The ex vivo response was dominated by HLA-C-restricted CMV-specific TCR beta clonotypes.

TCRdb re-called the reads with MiXCR, one entry per CDR3 protein. The sample lists about 480,000 distinct CDR3 sequences, about 33% occurring once. The germline CDR1 and CDR2 sequences are ENHRY and SYGVKD. This CDR3 is built from 15 residues. V gave up 8 bases and J gave up 4 bases; unmatched junction bases: 8. Only a few counts were recorded for this clonotype. Antigen: not known. The material was cultured PBMCs, obtained from culture after CMV antigen stimulation. The chain is built from TRBV10-3 and TRBJ2-7; 13 bases match TRBD2. This receptor was taken from a human donor in good health (CMV status not recorded). Some clones in this sample may be carry-over from other donors' samples. CDR3 bases: TGTGCCATCGGAGGGGGGACTAGCGGGATGTACGAGCAGTACTTC. Encoded protein: CAIGGGTSGMYEQYF.